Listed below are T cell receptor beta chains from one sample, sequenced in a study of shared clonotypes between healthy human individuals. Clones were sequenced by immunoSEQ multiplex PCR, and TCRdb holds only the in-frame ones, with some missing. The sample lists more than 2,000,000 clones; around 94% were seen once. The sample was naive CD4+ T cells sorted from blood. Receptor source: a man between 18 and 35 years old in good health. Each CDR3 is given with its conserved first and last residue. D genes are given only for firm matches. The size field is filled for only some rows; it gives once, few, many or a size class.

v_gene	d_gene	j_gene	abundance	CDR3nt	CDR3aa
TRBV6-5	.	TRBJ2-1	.	TGTGCCAGCAGTTCGGACAGATCCTACAATGAGCAGTTCTTC	CASSSDRSYNEQFF
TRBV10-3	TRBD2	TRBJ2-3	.	TGTGCCAGCCAAGCGGGGGGGACGGCAGATACGCAGTATTTT	CASQAGGTADTQYF
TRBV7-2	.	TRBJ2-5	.	TGTGCCAGCAGCCTCAGGGGGGCGGAGACCCAGTACTTC	CASSLRGAETQYF
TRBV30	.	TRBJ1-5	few	TGTGCCTGGAGTTCCGCGGGGGCGGGTCAGCCCCAGCATTTT	CAWSSAGAGQPQHF
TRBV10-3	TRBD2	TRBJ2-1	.	TGTGCCATCAGTGAGTCAGGGCTAGCGGGAGGCAATGAGCAGTTCTTC	CAISESGLAGGNEQFF
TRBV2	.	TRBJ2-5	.	TGTGCCAGCAAGGAAGGAGAGACCCAGTACTTC	CASKEGETQYF
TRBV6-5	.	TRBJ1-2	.	TGTGCCAGTTTCCAGGGAAACTATGGCTACACCTTC	CASFQGNYGYTF
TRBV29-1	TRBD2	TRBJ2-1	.	TGCAGCGTTGTTCGGGAGGGCCTCAGTGAGCAGTTCTTC	CSVVREGLSEQFF
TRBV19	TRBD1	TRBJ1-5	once	TGTGCCAGTACTCTTATTTCTTTCTTCGGGACAGGGAGCAATCAGCCCCAGCATTTT	CASTLISFFGTGSNQPQHF
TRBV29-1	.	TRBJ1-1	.	TGCAGCGTTGGGGGACGGGCCTACACTGAAGCTTTCTTT	CSVGGRAYTEAFF
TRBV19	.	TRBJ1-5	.	TGTGCCAGTAGCCTGGGGCTTTACCGGGGCGCTAATCAGCCCCAGCATTTT	CASSLGLYRGANQPQHF
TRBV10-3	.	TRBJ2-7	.	TGTGCCATCAGTGGGGGCGGGCAGGCGAGTGAGCAGTACTTC	CAISGGGQASEQYF
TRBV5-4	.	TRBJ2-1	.	TGTGCCAGCAGCGGTGGACAGAGCTCCTACAATGAGCAGTTCTTC	CASSGGQSSYNEQFF
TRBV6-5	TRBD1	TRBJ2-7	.	TGTGCCAGCAGAGAGACAGGGTCCTACGAGCAGTACTTC	CASRETGSYEQYF
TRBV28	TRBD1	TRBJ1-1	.	TGTGCCAGCAGTTTCCCCGGGACAGCGGAAGCTTTCTTT	CASSFPGTAEAFF
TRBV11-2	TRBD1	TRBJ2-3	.	TGTGCCAGCAGCTTAGAGGGGACAGGATATACAGATACGCAGTATTTT	CASSLEGTGYTDTQYF
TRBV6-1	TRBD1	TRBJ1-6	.	TGTGCCAGCAGTGCAGGACAGGTCGATAATTCACCCCTCCACTTT	CASSAGQVDNSPLHF
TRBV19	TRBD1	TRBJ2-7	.	TGTGCCAGTAGTATTGTCGGGACAGCCCTCGGGCACGAGCAGTACTTC	CASSIVGTALGHEQYF
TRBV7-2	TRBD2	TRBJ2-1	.	TGTGCCAGCAGCCAGACTAGCGGGATGTACAATGAGCAGTTCTTC	CASSQTSGMYNEQFF
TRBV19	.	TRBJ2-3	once	TGTGCCAGTAGTTTATACAGGAGAGGGACAGATACGCAGTATTTT	CASSLYRRGTDTQYF
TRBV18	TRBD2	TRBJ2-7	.	TGTGCCAGCTCACCTGGTTCGGGACTAGCGGGAGTATATCCCTACGAGCAGTACTTC	CASSPGSGLAGVYPYEQYF
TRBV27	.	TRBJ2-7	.	TGTGCCAGCAGTTTTCGAACAGGGAGCTCCTACGAGCAGTACTTC	CASSFRTGSSYEQYF
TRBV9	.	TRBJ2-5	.	TGTGCCAGCAGCGTAGGAGGCACCCAAGAGACCCAGTACTTC	CASSVGGTQETQYF
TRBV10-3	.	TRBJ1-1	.	TGTGCCATCAGCGAACAGAACACTGAAGCTTTCTTT	CAISEQNTEAFF
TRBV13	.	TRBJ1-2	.	TGTGCCAGCAGCCCCTCGGACAGTCGGCTGAACTATGGCTACACCTTC	CASSPSDSRLNYGYTF
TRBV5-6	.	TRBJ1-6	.	TGTGCCAGCAGCGGAAGGACAGATAATTCACCCCTCCACTTT	CASSGRTDNSPLHF